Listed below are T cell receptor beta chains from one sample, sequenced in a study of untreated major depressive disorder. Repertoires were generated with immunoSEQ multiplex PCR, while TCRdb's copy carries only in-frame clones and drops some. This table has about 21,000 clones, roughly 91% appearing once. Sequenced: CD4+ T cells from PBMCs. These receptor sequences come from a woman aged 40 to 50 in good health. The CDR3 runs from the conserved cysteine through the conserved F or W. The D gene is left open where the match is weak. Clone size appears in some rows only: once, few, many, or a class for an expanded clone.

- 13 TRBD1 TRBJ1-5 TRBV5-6 TGTGCCAGCAACCGACAGGGGGTTCAGCCCCAGCATTTT CASNRQGVQPQHF
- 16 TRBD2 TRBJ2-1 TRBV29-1 TGCAGCGTCAGATACCTTACTAGCGGTCCCTACAATGAGCAGTTCTTC CSVRYLTSGPYNEQFF
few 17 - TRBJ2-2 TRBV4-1 TGCGCCAGCAGCCACGTGGATATGGGGATTGTGGCCGGGGAGCTGTTTTTT CASSHVDMGIVAGELFF
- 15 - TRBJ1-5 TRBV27 TGTGCCAGCAGTATGGGGGGCTTGGGCAATCAGCCCCAGCATTTT CASSMGGLGNQPQHF
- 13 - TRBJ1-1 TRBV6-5 TGTGCCAGCAGTTACTCGGCCGACACTGAAGCTTTCTTT CASSYSADTEAFF
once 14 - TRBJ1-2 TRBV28 - CASSSSDSSSRYTF
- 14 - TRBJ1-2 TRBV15 TGTGCCACCAGCAGAGATAATACAGGAAGAGGCTACACCTTC CATSRDNTGRGYTF
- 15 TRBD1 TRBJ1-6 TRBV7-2 TGTGCCAGCAGCTTAGCCCAGGGGGTTCGTTCACCCCTCCACTTT CASSLAQGVRSPLHF
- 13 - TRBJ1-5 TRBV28 TGTGCCAGCAGCCCCAACGGGGTGCAGCCCCAGCATTTT CASSPNGVQPQHF
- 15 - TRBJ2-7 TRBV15 TGTGCCACCAGCAGAGATCTTACTGAGGACTACGAGCAGTACTTC CATSRDLTEDYEQYF
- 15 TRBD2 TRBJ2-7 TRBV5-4 TGTGCCAGCAGCTCTGGACTAGCGGGAGGGTACGAGCAGTACTTC CASSSGLAGGYEQYF
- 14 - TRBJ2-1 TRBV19 TGTGCCAGTAGTATTGAGAGCGCGTACAATGAGCAGTTCTTC CASSIESAYNEQFF
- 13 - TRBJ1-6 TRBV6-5 TGTGCCAGCAGTACCGCAGAGAATTCACCCCTCCACTTT CASSTAENSPLHF
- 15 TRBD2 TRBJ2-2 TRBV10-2 TGCGCCAGCAGTCGGACTAGTGCAAACACCGGGGAGCTGTTTTTT CASSRTSANTGELFF
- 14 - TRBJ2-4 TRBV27 TGTGCCAGAGGGGCAGGATTAGGTAAAAACATTCAGTACTTC CARGAGLGKNIQYF
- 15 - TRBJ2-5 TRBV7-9 TGTGCCAGCAGCCCAGTTTCGGGGCCCTGGGAGACCCAGTACTTC CASSPVSGPWETQYF
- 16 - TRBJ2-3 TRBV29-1 TGCAGCGTTGAAGATCGCCTGCGCATTAGCACAGATACGCAGTATTTT CSVEDRLRISTDTQYF
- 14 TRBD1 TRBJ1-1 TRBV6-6 TGTGCCAGCAGCCCCTCGACAGGGCCTACTGAAGCTTTCTTT CASSPSTGPTEAFF
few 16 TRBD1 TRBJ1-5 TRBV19 TGTGCCAGTAGACCCGGGGACAGGGGGGAGGGTCAGCCCCAGCATTTT CASRPGDRGEGQPQHF
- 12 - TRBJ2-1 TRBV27 TGTGCCAGCGGGAGGATGTACAATGAGCAGTTCTTC CASGRMYNEQFF
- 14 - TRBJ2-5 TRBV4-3 TGCGCCAGCAGCCAAGGATATGGTGGAGAGACCCAGTACTTC CASSQGYGGETQYF
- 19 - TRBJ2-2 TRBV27 TGTGCCAGCAGTTTATCGGGAGGGGGCATTCTGTGGAACACCGGGGAGCTGTTTTTT CASSLSGGGILWNTGELFF
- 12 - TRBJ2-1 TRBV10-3 TGTGCCATCAGTGAGTCTCCCAATGAGCAGTTCTTC CAISESPNEQFF
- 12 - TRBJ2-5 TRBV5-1 TGCGCCAGCTCTGTGGGCCAAGAGACCCAGTACTTC CASSVGQETQYF
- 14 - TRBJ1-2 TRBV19 TGTGCCAGTAGTGAAAATACAGGAAACTATGGCTACACCTTC CASSENTGNYGYTF
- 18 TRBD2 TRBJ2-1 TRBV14 TGTGCCAGCAGCCTACTAGCGGGGAATACAATCTCCTACAATGAGCAGTTCTTC CASSLLAGNTISYNEQFF
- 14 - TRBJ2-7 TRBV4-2 TGTGCCAGCGGGGGAGCGGGTCTTCTCTACGAGCAGTACTTC CASGGAGLLYEQYF
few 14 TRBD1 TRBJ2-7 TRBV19 TGTGCCACTAAGGGGGCACCCCCCCCCTACGAGCAGTACTTC CATKGAPPPYEQYF
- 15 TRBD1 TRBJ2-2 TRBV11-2 TGTGCCAGCAGCCAAGACAGGGGTAACACCGGGGAGCTGTTTTTT CASSQDRGNTGELFF
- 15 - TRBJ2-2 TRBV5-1 TGCGCCAGCAGCTTGGGGTCAGCGAACACCGGGGAGCTGTTTTTT CASSLGSANTGELFF
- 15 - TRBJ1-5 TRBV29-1 TGCAGCGTTGGGGGGGGGACCGGGAGCAATCAGCCCCAGCATTTT CSVGGGTGSNQPQHF
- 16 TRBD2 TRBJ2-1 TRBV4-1 TGCGCCAGCAGCCGCCAGGGAGCGGGAAGCGGCAATGAGCAGTTCTTC CASSRQGAGSGNEQFF
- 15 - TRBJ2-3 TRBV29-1 TGCAGCGTTGAAGATGACCCCGCTAGCACAGATACGCAGTATTTT CSVEDDPASTDTQYF
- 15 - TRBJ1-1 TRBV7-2 TGTGCCAGCAGCTTAAAGTTGGGTCAGGACACTGAAGCTTTCTTT CASSLKLGQDTEAFF
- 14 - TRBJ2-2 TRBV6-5 TGTGCCAGCAGTTACTCGTTGGCAACCGGGGAGCTGTTTTTT CASSYSLATGELFF